This passage covers 27 T cell receptor beta chains from one sample sequenced in a study of beta chain features in type 1 diabetes. General study points: All four CD4+ subsets from Type 1 diabetes patients carried moderately but significantly shorter TCRB CDR3s.

cDNA synthesis used the whole RNA isolate, giving expressed TCRB sequences. Profiling relied on immunoSEQ multiplex PCR, and the TCRdb table lists in-frame clones only, not all of them. The repertoire has 160,000 or so clones, approximately 62% of them found once; the top ten carry 0.08% to 0.09%. No antigens are known for them. The sequenced sample consisted of naive CD4+ T cells from blood. The receptors stem from a man aged 25 to 45 with type 1 diabetes.

CDR3 amino acids: CASSSTGLQETQYF. DNA for the CDR3: TGTGCCAGCAGCTCGACAGGGCTCCAAGAGACCCAGTACTTC. The V call is TRBV7-6, the J call TRBJ2-5, with 7 bases aligning to TRBD1. The germline V gene has CDR1 SGHVS and CDR2 FNYEAQ. V was clipped by 4 bases and J by 1 base; unmatched bases: 3. The CDR3 consists of 14 residues.

V is TRBV30 and J is TRBJ2-2; perhaps D is TRBD1 or TRBD2 (5 bases each). Trimming pared 2 bases from V and 9 bases from J, leaving 10 bases between. CDR1 is GTSNPN, CDR2 SVGIG, per germline (reference sequence). The CDR3 is 12 residues long. The CDR3 spells CAWSIRGRELFF. CDR3 DNA: TGTGCCTGGAGTATCCGGGGACGGGAGCTGTTTTTT. Filled out from reference TRBV30 and TRBJ2-2, the complete variable domain reads SQTIHQWPATLVQPVGSPLSLECTVEGTSNPNLYWYRQAAGRGLQLLFYSVGIGQISSEVPQNLSASRPQDRQFILSSKKLLLSDSGFYLCAWSIRGRELFFGEGSRLTVL.

The rearrangement links TRBV30 to TRBJ2-4, with D hard to call. This CDR3 is built from 14 residues. Germline V gives CDR1 GTSNPN, CDR2 SVGIG (reference sequence). Trimming shortened V by 1 base and J by 0 bases, and 7 bases separated the two germline ends. The CDR3 sequence: CAWSAILAKNIQYF. CDR3 nucleotide sequence: TGTGCCTGGAGTGCCATACTAGCCAAAAACATTCAGTACTTC.

The V call is TRBV9, the J call TRBJ2-5; no definite D call. V lost 7 bases, J lost 4 bases, and 5 bases lay in between. The germline V gene encodes CDR1 SGDLS and CDR2 YYNGEE. This CDR3 contains 10 residues. The chain's CDR3 is CASGSETQYF. For the CDR3, the DNA is TGTGCCAGCGGCTCAGAGACCCAGTACTTC. Looking up the rest from reference TRBV9 and TRBJ2-5 gives the full variable domain: DSGVTQTPKHLITATGQRVTLRCSPRSGDLSVYWYQQSLDQGLQFLIQYYNGEERAKGNILERFSAQQFPDLHSELNLSSLELGDSALYFCASGSETQYFGPGTRLLVL.

The rearrangement links TRBV7-9 to TRBJ2-1; 9 bases are shared with TRBD1. The J segment lost 3 bases and the V segment lost 10 bases, leaving 7 bases of the junction unmatched. Per germline, CDR1 SEHNR and CDR2 FQNEAQ (reference sequence). CDR3 length equals 14 residues. The CDR3 DNA reads TGTGCCACCAAGGGGACAGGGAGCTACAATGAGCAGTTCTTC. It translates to CATKGTGSYNEQFF.

This clone was seen once. This sequence joins TRBV11-3 and TRBJ2-2, with 8 bases lining up with TRBD2. The germline CDR1 and CDR2 sequences are SGHNT and YENEEA. This CDR3 is 16 amino acids long. J gave up 0 bases and V 3 bases, and 3 bases lay outside the gene matches. The CDR3 DNA is TGTGCCAGCAGCTTTAGCGGGGACACGAACACCGGGGAGCTGTTTTTT. Its translation is CASSFSGDTNTGELFF.

This chain links TRBV29-1 with TRBJ1-1; no firm D call. The CDR3 extends over 9 amino acids. The ends were cut back, 7 bases at V and 8 bases at J, with 8 bases in the middle. Germline CDR1 SQVTM, CDR2 ANQGSEA. The CDR3, as DNA: TGCAGCGCGGGAGGAGAAGCTTTCTTT. Protein sequence: CSAGGEAFF.

The chain uses TRBV7-9 and TRBJ1-2, with 8 positions matching TRBD1. Trimming removed 5 bases from V and 8 bases from J; junction bases left unmatched: 16. The length of the CDR3 is 16 residues. The V gene's germline CDR1 is SEHNR and CDR2 FQNEAQ (reference sequence). In DNA, the CDR3 is TGTGCCAGCAGCCTTATCACCGGGACAGGAGCCCTAGGCTACACCTTC. Protein product: CASSLITGTGALGYTF.

The CDR3 DNA reads TGTGCCAGCAGCTTAGATCGGTCAGATACGCAGTATTTT. Residues: CASSLDRSDTQYF. This chain uses TRBV11-2 with TRBJ2-3; D ambiguous. Deletions cut 0 bases from V and 4 bases from J, with 5 bases between. Germline CDR1 SGHAT, CDR2 FQNNGV. CDR3 size: 13 residues.

This clone was recorded only once. The chain couples TRBV5-1 to TRBJ1-2; D not certain. Trimming took off 2 bases at V and 0 bases at J, with 8 bases between the two ends. This CDR3 region has 14 residues. CDR1 and CDR2 from the germline V gene are SGHRS and YFSETQ. The CDR3 DNA is TGCGCCAGCAGCTTTACACCTGCTAACTATGGCTACACCTTC. This sequence encodes CASSFTPANYGYTF.

The chain joins TRBV29-1 to TRBJ2-7, with 9 bases matching TRBD1. V lost 7 bases, J lost 3 bases, and 4 bases stayed unmatched. Germline V CDR1 and CDR2: SQVTM, ANQGSEA. The CDR3 runs 12 residues. DNA of the CDR3: TGCAGCGCTCGGGACAGGGTCTACGAGCAGTACTTC. It is translated as CSARDRVYEQYF.

This clone was observed a single time. The chain has TRBV30 and TRBJ1-5; D not resolved. Between the trimmed V and J ends, which lost 1 base and 0 bases, there was a span of 4 bases. CDR1 and CDR2 from the germline V gene are GTSNPN and SVGIG (reference sequence). The CDR3 is 13 amino acids. The chain's CDR3 is CAWSANSNQPQHF. The DNA for the CDR3 is TGTGCCTGGAGTGCGAATAGCAATCAGCCCCAGCATTTT.

This rearrangement joins TRBV27 to TRBJ2-3; 11 positions match TRBD2. V trimming: 5 bases; J trimming: 0 bases; junction bases outside the gene matches: 4. Germline CDR1 and CDR2: MNHEY and SMNVEV (reference sequence). The CDR3 has 16 residues. CDR3: CASSPRLAGSTDTQYF. Written as DNA, the CDR3 is TGTGCCAGCAGTCCCAGACTAGCGGGGAGCACAGATACGCAGTATTTT.

In nucleotides, the CDR3 is TGTGCCAGTAGAAGCGGGGAATCAGATACGCAGTATTTT. Residues: CASRSGESDTQYF. The chain links TRBV19 to TRBJ2-3; 7 bases are a match to TRBD2. Unmatched junction bases numbered 4, after V lost 6 bases and J lost 4 bases. Germline CDR1 reads LNHDA; CDR2 reads SQIVND (reference sequence). The CDR3 consists of 13 residues. Full variable domain (missing parts from reference TRBV19 and TRBJ2-3): DGGITQSPKYLFRKEGQNVTLSCEQNLNHDAMYWYRQDPGQGLRLIYYSQIVNDFQKGDIAEGYSVSREKKESFPLTVTSAQKNPTAFYLCASRSGESDTQYFGPGTRLTVL.

This rearrangement joins TRBV27 to TRBJ2-7; 8 positions match TRBD2. The CDR3 totals 16 residues. V lost 5 bases and J lost 0; bases outside the gene matches: 9. The germline V gene encodes CDR1 MNHEY and CDR2 SMNVEV (reference sequence). The CDR3 is CASSPITSGNSYEQYF. In DNA, the CDR3 is TGTGCCAGCAGTCCTATCACTAGCGGAAACTCCTACGAGCAGTACTTC.

This clone was observed a handful of times. The chain employs TRBV29-1 and TRBJ2-5; possibly TRBD1 or TRBD2 for D (6 bases each). The germline CDR1 and CDR2 sequences are SQVTM and ANQGSEA. Trimming pared 7 bases from V and 3 bases from J, leaving 12 bases between. The CDR3 spans 12 residues. In nucleotides, the CDR3 is TGCAGCGGGGGGGCCAGGGAAGAGACCCAGTACTTC. It encodes CSGGAREETQYF.

This chain connects TRBV7-2 to TRBJ1-4; D call uncertain. Trimming left V 5 bases short and J 4 bases short, with 14 bases between. The CDR3 contains 15 residues. The germline V gene has CDR1 SGHTA and CDR2 FQGNSA. CDR3 nucleotides: TGTGCCAGCAGCCTTTTGGGTCAGCTTAATGAAAAACTGTTTTTT. Its protein is CASSLLGQLNEKLFF. Complete variable domain (other parts from reference TRBV7-2 and TRBJ1-4): GAGVSQSPSNKVTEKGKDVELRCDPISGHTALYWYRQSLGQGLEFLIYFQGNSAPDKSGLPSDRFSAERTGGSVSTLTIQRTQQEDSAVYLCASSLLGQLNEKLFFGSGTQLSVL.

The rearrangement joins TRBV9 to TRBJ2-3; D unclear. Trimming left V 1 base short and J 5 bases short, with 5 bases between. The CDR3 spans 12 residues. Germline-derived CDR1 and CDR2 are SGDLS and YYNGEE. The CDR3 region has the DNA TGTGCCAGCAGCGTATCAATAGATACGCAGTATTTT. Its protein is CASSVSIDTQYF.

J is TRBJ1-2 and V is TRBV28, with D uncertain. The CDR3 totals 14 residues. The germline CDR1 and CDR2 sequences are MDHEN and SYDVKM. V lost 10 bases and J 3 bases, leaving 18 bases between the germline ends. The CDR3 protein is CAIKRGGTDYGYTF. The CDR3 DNA follows: TGTGCCATCAAGCGGGGTGGAACAGACTATGGCTACACCTTC.

Regarding this clone: Within the sample, other DNA sequences also encode this same CDR3. The rearrangement links TRBV9 to TRBJ2-1; D is uncertain. Between the trimmed V and J ends, which lost 4 bases and 0 bases, there was a span of 5 bases. CDR1 is SGDLS and CDR2 is YYNGEE in the germline V gene. The CDR3 has 13 residues. This chain's CDR3 is CASSSSSYNEQFF. The DNA of the CDR3 is TGTGCCAGCAGCTCGAGCTCCTACAATGAGCAGTTCTTC.

The chain has TRBV2 and TRBJ1-1; tentatively, D is TRBD1 (5 bases). Trimming pared 4 bases from V and 3 bases from J, leaving 6 bases between. The V gene's germline CDR1 is SNHLY and CDR2 FYNNEI. The CDR3 loop spans 12 amino acids. The CDR3 region has the DNA TGTGCCAGCAGTGCCAGGGACACTGAAGCTTTCTTT. This gives the protein CASSARDTEAFF.

The rearrangement joins TRBV19 to TRBJ1-5; weak D call: TRBD1 (6 bases). The CDR3 extends over 13 amino acids. Germline CDR1 reads LNHDA; CDR2 reads SQIVND (reference sequence). The germline V and J ends were trimmed by 8 bases and 7 bases, with 15 bases remaining between them. DNA of the CDR3: TGTGCCAGTCGTCAGGGGAAACAGCAGCCCCAGCATTTT. It specifies CASRQGKQQPQHF.

A few counts support this clone. The CDR3 sequence: CSVQRGSISSYNEQFF. The CDR3 bases are TGCAGCGTCCAGCGGGGGTCTATAAGCTCCTACAATGAGCAGTTCTTC. This rearrangement joins TRBV29-1 to TRBJ2-1; 8 nucleotides match TRBD2. Trimming cost V 6 bases and J 0 bases; bases outside gene matches: 10. The CDR3 totals 16 residues. From germline, CDR1 is SQVTM and CDR2 ANQGSEA.

The rearrangement links TRBV10-3 to TRBJ2-7; a weak D match, TRBD2 (5 bases). CDR3 length: 14 residues. The germline V gene encodes CDR1 ENHRY and CDR2 SYGVKD. Trimming shortened V by 6 bases and J by 3 bases, and 15 bases separated the two germline ends. The CDR3 sequence: CAISRLGDHYEQYF. CDR3 bases: TGTGCCATCAGCAGACTCGGGGATCACTACGAGCAGTACTTC.

V gene TRBV9 combines with J gene TRBJ2-1; 10 nucleotides align to TRBD2. Germline loops: CDR1 SGDLS, CDR2 YYNGEE. The junction had 4 bases not matched to a gene; V was cut back by 0 bases and J by 7 bases. This CDR3 region has 15 residues. CDR3 in amino acids: CASSVVAGGSNEQFF. For the CDR3, the DNA is TGTGCCAGCAGCGTAGTAGCGGGGGGTTCGAATGAGCAGTTCTTC.

This clone was seen only once. The J gene is TRBJ2-3, the V gene TRBV29-1; 9 bases agree with TRBD2. This CDR3 has 13 amino acids. Losses at the gene ends were 5 bases for V and 4 bases for J; bases not matched to a gene: 4. In germline, CDR1 is SQVTM, CDR2 ANQGSEA. In DNA form, the CDR3 reads TGCAGCGTTTCTAGCGGGGAGGCAGATACGCAGTATTTT. This gives the protein CSVSSGEADTQYF.

This clone was seen only a few times. This CDR3 is also generated by other DNA sequences in the sample. The CDR3 loop reads CASSPGGRETQYF. The CDR3 nucleotides are TGTGCCAGCAGCCCAGGGGGCCGAGAGACCCAGTACTTC. The chain employs TRBV7-2 and TRBJ2-5; 8 bases map to TRBD1. In germline, CDR1 is SGHTA, CDR2 FQGNSA. V was clipped by 5 bases and J by 4 bases; unmatched bases: 3. The length of the CDR3 is 13 residues. Full variable domain (remainder filled in from reference TRBV7-2 and TRBJ2-5): GAGVSQSPSNKVTEKGKDVELRCDPISGHTALYWYRQSLGQGLEFLIYFQGNSAPDKSGLPSDRFSAERTGGSVSTLTIQRTQQEDSAVYLCASSPGGRETQYFGPGTRLLVL.